This TCR beta chain was found in a study of cytomegalovirus exposure and HLA in healthy donors. Findings of the study overall: In a later analysis, parvovirus B19, influenza, CMV and Epstein-Barr virus appeared linked to several top co-occurrence clusters. It was assumed in the presence/absence analyses that sequencing depth was roughly uniform across donors.

PCR was performed using 60 Vbeta and 13 Jbeta primers. Repertoires were generated with immunoSEQ multiplex PCR, while TCRdb's copy carries only in-frame clones and drops some. The table includes around 150,000 clones, 80% detected once. Healthy donors of bone marrow made up the group. Donors were ostensibly healthy at sampling, although undocumented immune exposures were probable. Concerning this clone itself: Its antigen remains unknown.

V trimming: 4 bases; J trimming: 6 bases; junction bases outside the gene matches: 5. This CDR3 is 14 amino acids long. Per the germline V gene, CDR1 is SGHVS and CDR2 is FQNEAQ. This chain joins TRBV7-8 and TRBJ2-7, with 11 bases matching TRBD2. Material: PBMCs. The receptor was derived from a man in his thirties or forties in good health and CMV-seronegative. The CDR3 sequence: CASSSSGRMGEQYF. As DNA, the CDR3 is TGTGCCAGCAGCTCTAGCGGGAGGATGGGCGAGCAGTACTTC.